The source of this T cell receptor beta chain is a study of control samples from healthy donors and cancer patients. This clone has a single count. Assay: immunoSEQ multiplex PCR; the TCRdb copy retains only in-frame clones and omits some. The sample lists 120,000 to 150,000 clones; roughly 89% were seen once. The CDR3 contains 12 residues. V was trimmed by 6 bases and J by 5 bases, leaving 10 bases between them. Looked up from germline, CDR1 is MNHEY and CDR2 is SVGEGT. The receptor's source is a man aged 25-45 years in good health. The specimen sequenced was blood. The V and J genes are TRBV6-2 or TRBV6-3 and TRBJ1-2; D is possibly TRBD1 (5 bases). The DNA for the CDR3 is TGTGCCAGCAGGCCTGGACAATATGGCTACACCTTC. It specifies CASRPGQYGYTF.